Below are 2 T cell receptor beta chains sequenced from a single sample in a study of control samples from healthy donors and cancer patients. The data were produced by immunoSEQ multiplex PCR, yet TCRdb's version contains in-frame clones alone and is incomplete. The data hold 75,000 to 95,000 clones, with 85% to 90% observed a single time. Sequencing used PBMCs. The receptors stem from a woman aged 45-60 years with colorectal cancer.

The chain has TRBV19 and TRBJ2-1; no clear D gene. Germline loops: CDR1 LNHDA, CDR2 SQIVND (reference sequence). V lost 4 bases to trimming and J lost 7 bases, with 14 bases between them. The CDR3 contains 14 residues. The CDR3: CASSTSEGRNEQFF. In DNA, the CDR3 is TGTGCCAGTAGTACGTCCGAAGGAAGGAATGAGCAGTTCTTC.

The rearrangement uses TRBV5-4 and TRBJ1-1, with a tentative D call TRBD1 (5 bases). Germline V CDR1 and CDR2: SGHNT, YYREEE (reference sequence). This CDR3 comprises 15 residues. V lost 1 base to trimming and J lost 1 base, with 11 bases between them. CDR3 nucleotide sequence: TGTGCCAGCAGCTTGACCGCCCAGGGGAACACTGAAGCTTTCTTT. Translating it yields CASSLTAQGNTEAFF.